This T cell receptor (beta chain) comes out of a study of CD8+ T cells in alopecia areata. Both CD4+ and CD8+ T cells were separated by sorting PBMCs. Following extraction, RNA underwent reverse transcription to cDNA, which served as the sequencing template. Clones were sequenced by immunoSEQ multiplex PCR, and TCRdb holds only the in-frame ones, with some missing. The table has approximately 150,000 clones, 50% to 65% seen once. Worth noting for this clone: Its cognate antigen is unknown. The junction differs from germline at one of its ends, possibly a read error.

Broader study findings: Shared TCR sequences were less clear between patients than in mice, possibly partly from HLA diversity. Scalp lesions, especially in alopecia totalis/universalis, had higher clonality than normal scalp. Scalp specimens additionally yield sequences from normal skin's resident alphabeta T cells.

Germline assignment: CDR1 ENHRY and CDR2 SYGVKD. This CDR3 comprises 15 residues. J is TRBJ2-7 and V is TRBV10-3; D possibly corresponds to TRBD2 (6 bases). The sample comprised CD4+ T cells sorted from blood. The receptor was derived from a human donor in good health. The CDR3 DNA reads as TGTGCCAGCAGTCGAGCCGGGACTGCATCCTACGAGCAGTACTTC. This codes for CASSRAGTASYEQYF.